One and the same sample provided the 24 T cell receptor beta chains below, sequenced in a study of CD8+CD57+ T cells in acquired aplastic anemia. Investigators profiled TCR beta VDJ and CDR3 from genomic DNA template. A single record per CDR3 protein comes from TCRdb applying MiXCR to the reads. Counted here are hundreds of thousands of distinct CDR3 sequences, about two thirds occurring once; the ten biggest clones make up 3.5% to 4.5%. Sequencing used sorted CD4+, CD8+, or CD8+CD57+ T cells (not recorded which) from PBMCs. These receptors were taken from a human donor in good health, serving as a control.

To note about this clonotype: The junction and the germline gene differ at one end; a read error may be behind it. The rearrangement joins TRBV5-1 to TRBJ2-5; unclear D gene. The germline V gene has CDR1 SGHRS and CDR2 YFSETQ. The CDR3 is made up of 16 amino acids. DNA for the CDR3: TGTGCCAGCAGCCCTCTTGGCAGCCCGATCGGGGAGACCCAGTACTTC. Protein: CASSPLGSPIGETQYF.

Details on this clonotype: A junction boundary mismatches the germline segment, possibly from a read error. This chain uses TRBV19 with TRBJ1-3; no definite D call. The CDR3 extends over 16 amino acids. Germline CDR1 LNHDA, CDR2 SQIVND (reference sequence). The chain's CDR3 is CASTPGETGAGNIIYF. The CDR3, as DNA: TGTGCCAGTACCCCTGGGGAGACGGGAGCTGGAAACATCATATACTTT.

The chain carries TRBV7-9 and TRBJ2-6; 9 positions match TRBD2. The J segment lost 4 bases and the V segment lost 5 bases, leaving 6 bases of the junction unmatched. CDR3 size: 16 residues. Germline lookup yields CDR1 SEHNR and CDR2 FQNEAQ (reference sequence). CDR3: CASSASGGPGANVLTF. CDR3 in DNA: TGTGCCAGCAGCGCGAGCGGGGGGCCAGGGGCCAACGTCCTGACTTTC. The entire variable domain, with the rest obtained from reference TRBV7-9 and TRBJ2-6, is as follows: DTGVSQNPRHKITKRGQNVTFRCDPISEHNRLYWYRQTLGQGPEFLTYFQNEAQLEKSRLLSDRFSAERPKGSFSTLEIQRTEQGDSAMYLCASSASGGPGANVLTFGAGSRLTVL.

V gene TRBV6-4 combines with J gene TRBJ2-6; perhaps TRBD2 as D (5 bases). Trimming pared 9 bases from V and 0 bases from J, leaving 21 bases between. CDR3 length: 18 residues. Germline lookup yields CDR1 MRHNA and CDR2 SNTAGT. CDR3 amino acids: CARSVVPGLSSGANVLTF. The CDR3 DNA follows: TGTGCCAGGAGCGTAGTTCCAGGACTGTCCTCTGGGGCCAACGTCCTGACTTTC.

Notes on this clonotype: An end of the junction does not agree with germline; a read error may underlie this. The V call is TRBV30, the J call TRBJ1-2; 7 bases line up with TRBD1. From germline, CDR1 is GTSNPN and CDR2 SVGIG (reference sequence). CDR3 length: 17 amino acids. The CDR3 nucleotides are TGTGCCTGGAGTTTAGGGGGCGACCTTCTTACTAACTGTGGCTACACCTTC. Protein: CAWSLGGDLLTNCGYTF.

The chain couples TRBV6-2 or TRBV6-3 to TRBJ2-7; maybe TRBD1 (6 bases). CDR1 and CDR2 (germline): MNHEY, SVGEGT. This CDR3 is built from 15 residues. Trimming stripped 6 bases from V and 2 bases from J, with 17 bases between. The CDR3 spells CASRGHLELAYEQYF. The CDR3 region has the DNA TGTGCCAGCAGGGGACATTTGGAACTGGCCTACGAGCAGTACTTC.

The CDR3 spells CASRTSGGAKEQFF. The CDR3 DNA follows: TGTGCCAGCCGAACTAGCGGGGGGGCAAAAGAGCAGTTCTTC. This sequence joins TRBV2 and TRBJ2-1; 13 bases fit TRBD2. The J segment lost 10 bases and the V segment lost 8 bases, leaving 8 bases of the junction unmatched. There are 14 residues in the CDR3. Germline lookup yields CDR1 SNHLY and CDR2 FYNNEI.

Only one count was recorded for this clonotype. The CDR3 DNA is TGCAGTGCTAGAGCTATTCGCGGGTACAATGAGCAGTTCTTC. This codes for CSARAIRGYNEQFF. The V and J genes are TRBV20-1 and TRBJ2-1; possible D gene TRBD2, 5 bases. The germline CDR1 and CDR2 sequences are DFQATT and SNEGSKA (reference sequence). The length of the CDR3 is 14 residues. V shed 1 base and J shed 4 bases, with 11 bases lying between them.

The chain couples TRBV2 to TRBJ2-7; weak D call: TRBD2 (6 bases). The CDR3 extends over 13 amino acids. With 6 bases removed from V and 3 bases from J, the gap between germline ends came to 12 bases. Looked up from germline, CDR1 is SNHLY and CDR2 is FYNNEI. The CDR3 DNA is TGTGCCAGCAGCACGGGAGACAGCTACGAGCAGTACTTC. Translated, it gives CASSTGDSYEQYF.

V usage is TRBV6-1 and J usage is TRBJ1-2; the match to TRBD1 covers 7 bases. Germline lookup yields CDR1 MNHNS and CDR2 SASEGT. Unmatched junction bases numbered 9, after V lost 10 bases and J lost 7 bases. The CDR3 loop spans 12 amino acids. In DNA, the CDR3 is TGTGCCACCAGGGACAGCCCCCTTGGCTACACCTTC. Translation: CATRDSPLGYTF.

The table lists this clonotype with a few counts. V is TRBV7-2 and J is TRBJ2-3, with D maybe TRBD2 (5 bases). From germline, CDR1 is SGHTA and CDR2 FQGNSA. V lost 8 bases to trimming and J lost 6 bases, with 9 bases between them. This CDR3 has 11 residues. CDR3 nucleotides: TGTGCCAGCGCCAGAGGGGATACGCAGTATTTT. Amino acid sequence: CASARGDTQYF.

Many counts were recorded for this clonotype. The V and J genes are TRBV2 and TRBJ1-5, with D tentatively TRBD1 (5 bases). V lost 1 base, J lost 5 bases, and 12 bases lay in between. This CDR3 has 15 residues. The germline CDR1 and CDR2 sequences are SNHLY and FYNNEI. This chain's CDR3 is CASSEEGAQYQPQHF. The CDR3 nucleotides are TGTGCCAGCAGTGAAGAAGGGGCGCAGTATCAGCCCCAGCATTTT.

Notes on this clonotype: This likely comes from a read error, as the CDR3 has no conserved phenylalanine or tryptophan at its end. No DNA is shown, since the ends of the CDR3 on it are uncertain; the CDR3 is the one TCRdb lists. The J gene is TRBJ1-4, the V gene TRBV2; the table calls TRBD1, which could not be checked here. The CDR3 is 13 residues long, ends included. CDR1 is SNHLY and CDR2 is FYNNEI in the germline V gene. The CDR3 loop is CAGGMKAEDDFVH.

Regarding this clonotype: The germline gene is not matched at one end of the junction; a read error may be the cause. The gene calls are TRBV12-3 or TRBV12-4 and TRBJ1-2; TRBD1 is a possible D gene (5 bases). The CDR3 is 15 residues long. CDR3 region: CAISDRTNTNYSYTF. The DNA of the CDR3 is TGCGCCATCAGTGATAGGACAAATACTAACTATAGCTACACCTTC.

This clonotype is a singleton in its sample. The rearrangement uses TRBV7-8 and TRBJ2-3; TRBD2 agrees at 9 bases. Looked up from germline, CDR1 is SGHVS and CDR2 is FQNEAQ. The trim removed 7 bases at V and 15 bases at J, leaving 20 bases unmatched. The length of the CDR3 is 15 residues. CDR3 protein: CASTPSSRAGGPHYF. For the CDR3, the DNA is TGTGCCAGCACACCGAGCTCACGAGCGGGGGGACCACATTATTTT.

The chain links TRBV10-1 to TRBJ1-4; no clear D gene. With 5 bases removed from V and 8 bases from J, the gap between germline ends came to 12 bases. The CDR3 totals 13 residues. CDR1 WNHNN and CDR2 SYGVQD come from the germline V gene (reference sequence). The DNA of the CDR3 is TGCGCCAGCAGTCCCTACGGAGCGGAAAAACTGTTTTTT. Translation gives CASSPYGAEKLFF.

The chain links TRBV5-1 to TRBJ1-6; D is ambiguous. From germline, CDR1 is SGHRS and CDR2 YFSETQ. There are 13 residues in the CDR3. With 4 bases removed from V and 12 bases from J, the gap between germline ends came to 14 bases. CDR3 region: CASSGVGFLPLHF. The DNA of the CDR3 is TGCGCCAGCAGCGGAGTGGGTTTCTTACCCCTCCACTTT.

The DNA for the CDR3 is TGTGCCACCAGCAACAGCAGGATTCCGGGCACCATATATTTT. Translated, it gives CATSNSRIPGTIYF. The chain has TRBV15 and TRBJ1-3; D call uncertain. The CDR3 has 14 amino acids. Trimming took off 4 bases at V and 9 bases at J, with 16 bases between the two ends. Per the germline V gene, CDR1 is LNHNV and CDR2 is YYDKDF (reference sequence). Looking up the rest from reference TRBV15 and TRBJ1-3 gives the full variable domain: DAMVIQNPRYQVTQFGKPVTLSCSQTLNHNVMYWYQQKSSQAPKLLFHYYDKDFNNEADTPDNFQSRRPNTSFCFLDIRSPGLGDTAMYLCATSNSRIPGTIYFGEGSWLTVV.

The genes are TRBV20-1 and TRBJ2-3; 12 positions agree with TRBD2. Germline values: CDR1 DFQATT, CDR2 SNEGSKA (reference sequence). This CDR3 is built from 15 residues. CDR3 amino acids: CSAAWTSGIPDTQYF. Written as DNA, the CDR3 is TGCAGCGCCGCCTGGACTAGCGGGATTCCCGATACGCAGTATTTT.

About this clonotype itself: A read error may explain this, as a much larger clone is one base away. The V and J genes are TRBV20-1 and TRBJ2-7; perhaps TRBD2 as D (5 bases). The germline CDR1 and CDR2 sequences are DFQATT and SNEGSKA (reference sequence). This CDR3 comprises 12 residues. The CDR3 DNA reads as TGCGTTGGACGGGGTGATTTTGGCGAGCAGTACTTC. Translating gives CVGRGDFGEQYF.

As to this clonotype: Possible read error: a much larger clone is one base away. The V gene is TRBV12-3 or TRBV12-4, the J gene TRBJ1-4, with no clear D. The CDR3 has 14 amino acids. For the CDR3, the DNA is TGTGCCAGCGGTTTCAAAATGCTTAATGAAAAACTGTTTTTT. Translation gives CASGFKMLNEKLFF.

This clonotype came up once. The rearrangement joins TRBV19 to TRBJ1-4, with D uncertain. The length of the CDR3 is 18 residues. V was pared by 3 bases and J by 7 bases, with 24 bases between. Looked up from germline, CDR1 is LNHDA and CDR2 is SQIVND (reference sequence). Here the CDR3 DNA reads TGTGCCAGTAGTATCCCCCAGGTGGAGCCCTGGGTGGGTGAAAAACTGTTTTTT. It yields the protein CASSIPQVEPWVGEKLFF.

V gene TRBV7-8 combines with J gene TRBJ1-3, with a weak D call TRBD1 (6 bases). The V gene's germline CDR1 is SGHVS and CDR2 FQNEAQ. This CDR3 contains 15 residues. The ends were cut back, 0 bases at V and 3 bases at J, with 9 bases in the middle. The CDR3 spells CASSLAGGIGNTIYF. The CDR3 bases are TGTGCCAGCAGCTTAGCCGGGGGCATTGGAAACACCATATATTTT.

Comments on this clonotype: One end of the junction does not line up with germline, which may come from a read error. The chain links TRBV7-3 to TRBJ2-2; D not certain. This CDR3 spans 12 amino acids. Germline V gives CDR1 SGHTA, CDR2 FQGTGA. CDR3 protein: CASSYNPCELFF. The DNA for the CDR3 is TGTGCCAGCAGCTATAACCCCTGTGAGCTCTTTTTT. Complete variable domain (other parts from reference TRBV7-3 and TRBJ2-2): GAGVSQTPSNKVTEKGKYVELRCDPISGHTALYWYRQSLGQGPEFLIYFQGTGAADDSGLPNDRFFAVRPEGSVSTLKIQRTERGDSAVYLCASSYNPCELFFGEGSRLTVL.